These 28 T cell receptor beta chains originate from one sample sequenced in a study of blood T cell repertoires in COVID-19. Only in-frame clones appear in the TCRdb table, and some are missing; sequencing was by immunoSEQ multiplex PCR. The repertoire includes about 150,000 clones, roughly nine tenths of them detected once, and over 2% sits in the top ten. Sequencing was carried out using peripheral blood. All receptors derive from a human donor with COVID-19, enrolled during active disease. The donor label of this sample is uncertain.

The chain recombines TRBV6-5 with TRBJ1-3, with D hard to call. V gave up 4 bases and J gave up 3 bases, with 7 bases separating them. Germline V gene data show CDR1 as MNHEY and CDR2 as SVGAGI. There are 13 residues in the CDR3. This chain's CDR3 is CASSLYFGNTIYF. For the CDR3, the DNA is TGTGCCAGCAGTTTATACTTTGGAAACACCATATATTTT.

This clone was observed a single time. The V call is TRBV20-1, the J call TRBJ1-1; D possibly corresponds to TRBD1 (5 bases). The V and J ends lost 6 bases and 4 bases respectively, with 9 bases between them. Germline CDR1 is DFQATT and CDR2 is SNEGSKA (reference sequence). The CDR3 spans 11 residues. The CDR3 nucleotides read TGCAGTGCCAGGGTGCTCACTGAAGCTTTCTTT. Its translation: CSARVLTEAFF.

The chain couples TRBV25-1 to TRBJ1-2; 11 bases match TRBD1. Trimming at V came to 2 bases and at J to 6 bases, leaving 11 bases not matched to a gene. The CDR3 contains 17 residues. Germline CDR1 and CDR2: MGHDK and SYGVNS. The CDR3 DNA is TGTGCCAGCAGTGAAACCGGGACAGGGGGATTTTCAAATGGCTACACCTTC. It yields the protein CASSETGTGGFSNGYTF.

V usage is TRBV18 and J usage is TRBJ1-6; D possibly corresponds to TRBD1 (6 bases). V lost 6 bases and J lost 5, with 11 bases in between. The V gene's germline CDR1 is KGHSH and CDR2 LQKENI. The CDR3 has 14 amino acids. CDR3 nucleotides: TGTGCCAGCTCCGGGGGGCTAAATAATTCACCCCTCCACTTT. Translating gives CASSGGLNNSPLHF.

The rearrangement links TRBV18 to TRBJ1-2, with D possibly being TRBD1 (6 bases). Germline loops: CDR1 KGHSH, CDR2 LQKENI. The CDR3 is 15 amino acids. Deletions cut 3 bases from V and 2 bases from J, with 13 bases between. As DNA, the CDR3 is TGTGCCAGCTCACCGGGGGCCCGCCTAAACTATGGCTACACCTTC. As protein: CASSPGARLNYGYTF. The whole variable domain, filled in from reference TRBV18 and TRBJ1-2, reads NAGVMQNPRHLVRRRGQEARLRCSPMKGHSHVYWYRQLPEEGLKFMVYLQKENIIDESGMPKERFSAEFPKEGPSILRIQQVVRGDSAAYFCASSPGARLNYGYTFGSGTRLTVV.

The V gene is TRBV18, the J gene TRBJ2-1; the D gene is possibly TRBD1 (6 bases). The germline gives CDR1 KGHSH, CDR2 LQKENI. The CDR3 totals 14 residues. Trimming stripped 4 bases from V and 4 bases from J, with 11 bases between. CDR3 in amino acids: CASSRSQGYNEQFF. CDR3 sequence (DNA): TGTGCCAGCTCACGATCACAGGGATACAATGAGCAGTTCTTC. Full variable domain (outside the CDR3, taken from reference TRBV18 and TRBJ2-1): NAGVMQNPRHLVRRRGQEARLRCSPMKGHSHVYWYRQLPEEGLKFMVYLQKENIIDESGMPKERFSAEFPKEGPSILRIQQVVRGDSAAYFCASSRSQGYNEQFFGPGTRLTVL.

The rearrangement uses TRBV4-1 and TRBJ1-4, with 9 nucleotides matching TRBD1. Germline CDR1 reads MGHRA; CDR2 reads YSYEKL. With 3 bases clipped from V and 8 bases from J, the junction kept 10 bases outside the gene matches. The CDR3 spans 16 residues. The CDR3 sequence: CASSHPNRGLDEKLFF. DNA for the CDR3: TGCGCCAGCAGCCACCCTAACAGGGGGCTTGACGAAAAACTGTTTTTT.

The V and J genes are TRBV11-3 and TRBJ2-7, with TRBD1 matching 11 bases. The CDR3 runs 18 residues. V was clipped by 6 bases and J by 2 bases; unmatched bases: 15. Germline loops: CDR1 SGHNT, CDR2 YENEEA. The CDR3 nucleotides read TGTGCCAGCAGTAAGGCTGCAGGGACAGGGGGTTATCCCTACGAGCAGTACTTC. It codes for CASSKAAGTGGYPYEQYF.

CDR3 amino acids: CASSSRDIYF. The CDR3 DNA follows: TGTGCCAGCAGCTCGAGAGACATATATTTT. The rearrangement uses TRBV2 and TRBJ1-3; D remains ambiguous. The CDR3 length is 10 residues. The germline V gene has CDR1 SNHLY and CDR2 FYNNEI. V gave up 6 bases and J gave up 12 bases, with 9 bases separating them.

The rearrangement joins TRBV24-1 to TRBJ1-1; D gene uncertain. This CDR3 region has 13 residues. Trimming removed 1 base at V and 8 bases at J, with 10 bases between. The germline gives CDR1 KGHDR, CDR2 SFDVKD. CDR3 region: CATSDLGRTEAFF. The DNA of the CDR3 is TGTGCCACCAGTGATTTAGGGAGGACGGAAGCTTTCTTT.

This clone was counted once. The chain couples TRBV4-1 to TRBJ1-5; 8 bases line up with TRBD1. Trimming took 2 bases from V and 6 from J; bases not matched to a gene: 9. The CDR3 length is 16 residues. Germline V gene lookup returns CDR1 MGHRA and CDR2 YSYEKL. CDR3: CASSQLQGGYGQPQHF. The CDR3 region has the DNA TGCGCCAGCAGCCAACTACAGGGGGGGTACGGTCAGCCCCAGCATTTT.

The chain employs TRBV5-5 and TRBJ2-7, with unresolved D. The CDR3 spans 14 residues. V dropped 2 bases and J dropped 6 bases, with 15 bases sitting between them. Germline V gene data show CDR1 as SGHKS and CDR2 as YYEKEE (reference sequence). The CDR3 sequence is CASSFQSPFLEQYF. DNA for the CDR3: TGTGCCAGCAGCTTTCAGTCCCCTTTCCTCGAGCAGTACTTC.

The V call is TRBV2, the J call TRBJ1-4, with 8 bases aligning to TRBD1. The V and J ends lost 6 bases and 17 bases, in that order; junction bases with no gene match: 8. This CDR3 spans 11 amino acids. Germline loops: CDR1 SNHLY, CDR2 FYNNEI. The CDR3 here is CASSARGTGFF. DNA for the CDR3: TGTGCCAGCAGCGCACGAGGGACAGGCTTTTTT. The full variable domain, in which reference TRBV2 and TRBJ1-4 provide the parts outside the CDR3, is EPEVTQTPSHQVTQMGQEVILRCVPISNHLYFYWYRQILGQKVEFLVSFYNNEISEKSEIFDDQFSVERPDGSNFTLKIRSTKLEDSAMYFCASSARGTGFFGSGTQLSVL.

The V call is TRBV9, the J call TRBJ2-1; 8 positions agree with TRBD1. The CDR3 is 15 amino acids. After removal of 4 bases from V and 3 bases from J, the junction contained 6 bases not matched to a gene. CDR1 and CDR2 (germline): SGDLS, YYNGEE. CDR3 in amino acids: CASSPGQGSYNEQFF. CDR3 nucleotide sequence: TGTGCCAGCAGCCCCGGACAGGGAAGCTACAATGAGCAGTTCTTC.

The chain joins TRBV21-1 to TRBJ1-6; no check of the table's D call, TRBD1, against the DNA was made. TRBV21-1 is flagged as a pseudogene. The CDR3 has 17 residues. This CDR3 is CASSKPFGQLRYSPLHF. The CDR3 bases are TGTGCCAGCAGCAAGCCCTTTGGACAGCTTAGGTATTCACCCCTCCACTTT.

This chain joins TRBV28 and TRBJ1-5; D remains unclear. V gave up 5 bases and J gave up 4 bases, with 12 bases separating them. The CDR3 extends over 14 amino acids. The germline V gene encodes CDR1 MDHEN and CDR2 SYDVKM. CDR3 coding DNA: TGTGCCAGCAGTCCGACACCGGGGAATCAGCCCCAGCATTTT. Amino acids: CASSPTPGNQPQHF. The full variable domain, with the rest looked up from reference TRBV28 and TRBJ1-5, is DVKVTQSSRYLVKRTGEKVFLECVQDMDHENMFWYRQDPGLGLRLIYFSYDVKMKEKGDIPEGYSVSREKKERFSLILESASTNQTSMYLCASSPTPGNQPQHFGDGTRLSIL.

CDR3 bases: TGTGCCAGTAGTACGACAGTACTCACTGAAGCTTTCTTT. Translation gives CASSTTVLTEAFF. The genes are TRBV19 and TRBJ1-1; perhaps TRBD1 as D (5 bases). The germline V and J ends were trimmed by 4 bases and 4 bases, with 10 bases remaining between them. Germline V lookup: CDR1 LNHDA, CDR2 SQIVND (reference sequence). The CDR3 extends over 13 amino acids.

This clone was seen once. V is TRBV25-1 and J is TRBJ2-3, with 8 bases identical to TRBD1. The germline CDR1 and CDR2 sequences are MGHDK and SYGVNS. The CDR3 has 15 residues. V gave up 4 bases and J gave up 2 bases; unmatched junction bases: 5. The CDR3 nucleotides are TGTGCCAGCAGTGCCCGACAGGGGTTCACAGATACGCAGTATTTT. It is translated as CASSARQGFTDTQYF.

This clone was observed a few times. The V gene is TRBV2, the J gene TRBJ1-4; 9 nucleotides align to TRBD1. This CDR3 spans 15 amino acids. Germline CDR1 and CDR2: SNHLY and FYNNEI. V trimming: 6 bases; J trimming: 7 bases; junction bases outside the gene matches: 9. CDR3 bases: TGTGCCAGCAGGGAACAGGGGGCGCAGGTTGAAAAACTGTTTTTT. Protein product: CASREQGAQVEKLFF.

This clone has only one observation. The rearrangement joins TRBV24-1 to TRBJ2-3; 7 positions agree with TRBD1. V gave up 4 bases and J gave up 0 bases; unmatched junction bases: 6. CDR3 length: 16 residues. Per the germline V gene, CDR1 is KGHDR and CDR2 is SFDVKD. The CDR3 loop reads CATSDPGQRSTDTQYF. DNA of the CDR3: TGTGCCACCAGTGACCCGGGACAGAGGAGCACAGATACGCAGTATTTT.

CDR3 in amino acids: CASSQETEVYEQYF. In DNA, the CDR3 is TGCGCCAGCAGCCAAGAGACTGAAGTCTACGAGCAGTACTTC. The genes are TRBV4-1 and TRBJ2-7; no reliable D call. V lost 0 bases to trimming and J lost 3 bases, with 9 bases between them. Germline loops: CDR1 MGHRA, CDR2 YSYEKL. The CDR3 length is 14 residues.

This clone was detected once. V gene TRBV4-2 combines with J gene TRBJ2-7; a possible D gene is TRBD2 (7 bases). V was trimmed by 1 base and J by 5 bases, leaving 21 bases between them. The germline gives CDR1 LGHNA, CDR2 YNFKEQ. CDR3 length equals 17 residues. CDR3 in amino acids: CASSQVERGGGADEQYF. CDR3 DNA: TGTGCCAGCAGCCAAGTTGAGAGGGGGGGAGGGGCGGACGAGCAGTACTTC.

The chain employs TRBV25-1 and TRBJ2-6, with TRBD1 identical over 10 bases. The CDR3 totals 16 residues. V gave up 4 bases and J gave up 4 bases; unmatched junction bases: 4. Germline lookup yields CDR1 MGHDK and CDR2 SYGVNS. The CDR3, as DNA: TGTGCCAGCAGTGTGACAGGGGGCTCGGGGGCCAACGTCCTGACTTTC. Translating gives CASSVTGGSGANVLTF.

This chain links TRBV6-6 with TRBJ1-5, with D tentatively TRBD1 (6 bases). CDR3 length: 16 amino acids. Trimming pared 4 bases from V and 2 bases from J, leaving 15 bases between. Germline CDR1 MNHNY, CDR2 SVGAGI (reference sequence). The CDR3: CASSSTLGAGNQPQHF. The DNA for the CDR3 is TGTGCCAGCAGTTCCACTCTGGGGGCAGGCAATCAGCCCCAGCATTTT.

The rearrangement links TRBV14 to TRBJ1-1; D unclear. The V end lost 3 bases, the J end lost 5 bases, and 13 bases lay between the germline ends. Germline-derived CDR1 and CDR2 are SGHDN and FVKESK. CDR3 length: 14 residues. The CDR3 DNA reads TGTGCCAGCAGCCACATCCGATCGGGGACTGAAGCTTTCTTT. It codes for CASSHIRSGTEAFF.

The CDR3, as DNA: TGTGCCAGCAGTAAATCACAGGGGGTCTACAATGAGCAGTTCTTC. Encoded protein: CASSKSQGVYNEQFF. The chain combines TRBV2 with TRBJ2-1; 8 bases line up with TRBD1. CDR3 length equals 15 residues. Germline V CDR1 and CDR2: SNHLY, FYNNEI. The V and J ends lost 5 bases and 3 bases, in that order; junction bases with no gene match: 6.

Comments on this clone: This sequence may be a read error, since a much larger clone differs from it by one base. Other DNA sequences within the sample encode an identical CDR3. The CDR3 spells CASSEGRYQPQHF. The CDR3 coding sequence is TGTGCCAGCAGTGAAGGGAGATATCAGCCCCAGCATTTT. The chain employs TRBV2 and TRBJ1-5; D is unresolved. Trimming cost V 1 base and J 5 bases, with 6 bases left between them. The germline V gene has CDR1 SNHLY and CDR2 FYNNEI. The CDR3 has 13 amino acids. Looking up the rest from reference TRBV2 and TRBJ1-5 gives the full variable domain: EPEVTQTPSHQVTQMGQEVILRCVPISNHLYFYWYRQILGQKVEFLVSFYNNEISEKSEIFDDQFSVERPDGSNFTLKIRSTKLEDSAMYFCASSEGRYQPQHFGDGTRLSIL.

The chain uses TRBV9 and TRBJ2-1; D may be TRBD2 (6 bases). V was shortened by 4 bases and J by 7 bases, with 12 bases between the two germline ends. The CDR3 sequence is 13 residues long. Germline assignment: CDR1 SGDLS and CDR2 YYNGEE. The CDR3, as DNA: TGTGCCAGCAGCCCCGCCGGGGGTAATGAGCAGTTCTTC. It translates to CASSPAGGNEQFF.